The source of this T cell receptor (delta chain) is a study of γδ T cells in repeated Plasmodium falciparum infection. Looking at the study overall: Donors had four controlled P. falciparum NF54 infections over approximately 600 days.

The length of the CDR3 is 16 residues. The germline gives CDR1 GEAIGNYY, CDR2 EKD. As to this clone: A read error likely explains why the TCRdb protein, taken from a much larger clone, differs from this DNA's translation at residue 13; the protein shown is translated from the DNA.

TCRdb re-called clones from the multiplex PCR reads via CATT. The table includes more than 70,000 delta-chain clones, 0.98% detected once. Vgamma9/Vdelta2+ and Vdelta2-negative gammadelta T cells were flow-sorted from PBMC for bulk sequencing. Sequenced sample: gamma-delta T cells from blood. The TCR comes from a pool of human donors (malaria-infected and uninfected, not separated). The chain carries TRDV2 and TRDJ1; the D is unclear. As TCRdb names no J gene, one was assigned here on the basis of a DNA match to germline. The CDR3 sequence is CACDALYTLYTDRLIF. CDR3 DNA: TGTGCCTGTGACGCTCTATATACCTTGTACACCGATAGACTCATCTTT.